The 9 T cell receptor beta chains below come from one sample, sequenced in a study of T cells in Graves' hyperthyroidism and ophthalmopathy. Amplification of TCR beta CDR3 regions used RNA as the template. Primed by the HTBI set, a first-round RT-PCR was run on the TCR CDR3. A single record per CDR3 protein comes from TCRdb applying MiXCR to the multiplex PCR reads. This sample yields around 430,000 distinct CDR3 sequences, of which around 14% are seen a single time; 32% belongs to the top ten. The sample was blood. The origin of the receptors is a woman between 25 and 40 years old with Graves' hyperthyroidism.

The chain employs TRBV20-1 and TRBJ2-2; TRBD2 agrees at 15 bases. J gave up 1 base and V 4 bases, and 7 bases lay outside the gene matches. Germline lookup yields CDR1 DFQATT and CDR2 SNEGSKA (reference sequence). This CDR3 spans 18 amino acids. This chain's CDR3 is CSATPGLAGGGNTGELFF. The CDR3 coding sequence is TGCAGTGCTACCCCGGGACTAGCGGGAGGAGGGAACACCGGGGAGCTGTTTTTT.

The chain combines TRBV5-1 with TRBJ2-1; D not resolved. Looked up from germline, CDR1 is SGHRS and CDR2 is YFSETQ. The V end was cut by 7 bases, the J end by 6 bases, with 11 bases between. The CDR3 covers 12 residues. The CDR3 sequence is CASQVYGNEQFF. DNA of the CDR3: TGCGCCAGCCAGGTTTATGGCAATGAGCAGTTCTTC. Together with reference TRBV5-1 and TRBJ2-1, the CDR3 gives the full variable domain: KAGVTQTPRYLIKTRGQQVTLSCSPISGHRSVSWYQQTPGQGLQFLFEYFSETQRNKGNFPGRFSGRQFSNSRSEMNVSTLELGDSALYLCASQVYGNEQFFGPGTRLTVL.

Only a few counts were recorded for this clonotype. The chain is built from TRBV6-1 and TRBJ2-1, with D perhaps matching TRBD2 (5 bases). The CDR3 runs 11 residues. CDR1 MNHNS and CDR2 SASEGT come from the germline V gene. V shed 8 bases and J shed 9 bases, with 11 bases lying between them. CDR3 loop: CASAEGSEQFF. The DNA for the CDR3 is TGTGCCAGCGCCGAAGGGAGTGAGCAGTTCTTC.

Many counts were recorded for this clonotype. J is TRBJ2-7 and V is TRBV18; D may be TRBD1 (5 bases). Germline loops: CDR1 KGHSH, CDR2 LQKENI. The CDR3 is made up of 14 amino acids. V was pared by 0 bases and J by 3 bases, with 9 bases between. The CDR3 loop is CASSPPSTVYEQYF. CDR3 coding DNA: TGTGCCAGCTCACCACCGTCGACAGTCTACGAGCAGTACTTC.

At least ten counts were recorded for this clonotype. The chain uses TRBV28 and TRBJ2-1; the match to TRBD2 covers 9 bases. V lost 6 bases, J lost 9 bases, and 12 bases stayed unmatched. The CDR3 covers 15 residues. Germline lookup yields CDR1 MDHEN and CDR2 SYDVKM. The CDR3 protein is CASSPGGGRAVEQFF. CDR3 bases: TGTGCCAGCAGCCCGGGGGGCGGGAGGGCCGTTGAGCAGTTCTTC.

V usage is TRBV19 and J usage is TRBJ2-1, with TRBD1 matching over 10 bases. The CDR3 extends over 16 amino acids. Germline loops: CDR1 LNHDA, CDR2 SQIVND (reference sequence). Losses at the gene ends were 6 bases for V and 8 bases for J; bases not matched to a gene: 13. The CDR3 nucleotides read TGTGCCAGTAGCGAGGTATGGACAGGGGGTTTTGATGAGCAGTTCTTC. Translated, it gives CASSEVWTGGFDEQFF.

This clonotype was observed many times. The J gene is TRBJ1-2, the V gene TRBV7-8; D remains ambiguous. Germline V gene sequence: CDR1 SGHVS, CDR2 FQNEAQ. V dropped 1 base and J dropped 1 base, with 10 bases sitting between them. The CDR3 consists of 15 residues. The CDR3 DNA sequence: TGTGCCAGCAGCTTAGTATTGGGAAATAACTATGGCTACACCTTC. Residues: CASSLVLGNNYGYTF.

This clonotype has a count of ten or more. The chain uses TRBV12-3 or TRBV12-4 and TRBJ2-7; the D gene is possibly TRBD2 (6 bases). This CDR3 comprises 14 residues. V was cut by 1 base and J by 2 bases, with 9 bases left in between. This CDR3 is CASSLGDFPYEQYF. For the CDR3, the DNA is TGTGCCAGCAGTTTAGGGGACTTCCCCTACGAGCAGTACTTC.

The V and J genes are TRBV7-6 and TRBJ2-2, with 10 bases lining up with TRBD2. Germline CDR1 and CDR2: SGHVS and FNYEAQ. The V segment lost 0 bases and the J segment 6 bases; nucleotides outside the gene matches: 4. This CDR3 is 16 amino acids long. CDR3 coding DNA: TGTGCCAGCAGCTTAGCGCCGAGCGGGAGGGCCGGGGAGCTGTTTTTT. Residues: CASSLAPSGRAGELFF.